The 8 T cell receptor beta chains in this list originate from one sample, sequenced in a study of blood T cell repertoires in COVID-19. Sequencing was performed with immunoSEQ multiplex PCR; in TCRdb, only in-frame clones are kept and a portion is missing. The repertoire holds 280,000 or so clones, with approximately 84% as singletons. Sequencing was done on a sample of peripheral blood. The receptors were gathered from a woman younger than 45 who had recovered from COVID-19.

The chain has TRBV4-3 and TRBJ2-5, with 12 bases identical to TRBD2. Germline values: CDR1 LGHNA, CDR2 YSLEER. The CDR3 contains 15 residues. Trimming took 3 bases from V and 5 from J; bases not matched to a gene: 4. CDR3 DNA sequence: TGCGCCAGCAGCCAGGGACTAGCGGGCGGGGAGACCCAGTACTTC. Translated, it gives CASSQGLAGGETQYF.

For the CDR3, the DNA is TGTGCCAGCTCACCAAGGGTGGCGGGGTCCACCTACGAGCAGTACTTC. Translated, it gives CASSPRVAGSTYEQYF. The chain links TRBV18 to TRBJ2-7; D perhaps matches TRBD2 (6 bases). The V gene lost 2 bases and the J gene lost 2 bases, with 16 bases spanning the gap. Germline V gives CDR1 KGHSH, CDR2 LQKENI. The CDR3 is made up of 16 amino acids.

This clone was seen a handful of times. The rearrangement joins TRBV10-3 to TRBJ1-1; D is undetermined. Germline CDR1 and CDR2: ENHRY and SYGVKD. There are 11 residues in the CDR3. Trimming removed 6 bases at V and 5 bases at J, with 7 bases between. CDR3 amino acids: CAIRFETEAFF. DNA of the CDR3: TGTGCCATCAGGTTCGAGACTGAAGCTTTCTTT.

With respect to this clone: At the DNA level, this CDR3 is encoded by other sequences in the same sample as well. The V call is TRBV5-1, the J call TRBJ2-7; D gene ambiguous. Trimming pared 0 bases from V and 2 bases from J, leaving 9 bases between. There are 14 residues in the CDR3. Germline V lookup: CDR1 SGHRS, CDR2 YFSETQ. In DNA form, the CDR3 reads TGCGCCAGCAGCTTGGAAGGCGGCACCTACGAGCAGTACTTC. It encodes CASSLEGGTYEQYF. The full variable domain, completed using reference TRBV5-1 and TRBJ2-7, is KAGVTQTPRYLIKTRGQQVTLSCSPISGHRSVSWYQQTPGQGLQFLFEYFSETQRNKGNFPGRFSGRQFSNSRSEMNVSTLELGDSALYLCASSLEGGTYEQYFGPGTRLTVT.

The J gene is TRBJ2-7, the V gene TRBV6-5; TRBD1 matches 8 bases. The CDR3 is 14 amino acids. Germline V CDR1 and CDR2: MNHEY, SVGAGI. The trim removed 5 bases at V and 1 base at J, leaving 4 bases unmatched. As DNA, the CDR3 is TGTGCCAGCAGTCCGGGACAGGCATCCTACGAGCAGTACTTC. Its protein product is CASSPGQASYEQYF.

This clone was recorded once. The rearrangement joins TRBV2 to TRBJ2-1; TRBD2 agrees at 11 bases. J gave up 14 bases and V 9 bases, and 12 bases lay outside the gene matches. CDR1 is SNHLY and CDR2 is FYNNEI in the germline V gene. This CDR3 region has 13 residues. CDR3 sequence reads: CASGLAGPKSEFF. The CDR3 DNA follows: TGTGCCAGTGGACTAGCGGGTCCTAAAAGCGAGTTCTTC.

The chain is built from TRBV4-3 and TRBJ1-6; D unresolved. The CDR3 totals 16 residues. V gave up 1 base and J gave up 7 bases, with 14 bases separating them. Germline V CDR1 and CDR2: LGHNA, YSLEER. The CDR3 region is CASSQVLYGVNSPLHF. CDR3 sequence (DNA): TGCGCCAGCAGCCAAGTTCTGTACGGAGTAAATTCACCCCTCCACTTT.

This clone occurred once. The chain couples TRBV27 to TRBJ2-7; weak D call: TRBD1 (5 bases). CDR1 MNHEY and CDR2 SMNVEV come from the germline V gene (reference sequence). The CDR3 loop spans 15 amino acids. The V gene lost 3 bases and the J gene lost 4 bases, with 16 bases spanning the gap. CDR3 sequence: CASSFGSGRVYEQYF. The DNA of the CDR3 is TGTGCCAGCAGTTTTGGGTCGGGCAGGGTTTACGAGCAGTACTTC.